What follows are 16 T cell receptor beta chains derived from one specimen sequenced in a study of T cell responses to AZD1222 COVID-19 vaccine. Some clones are missing from TCRdb's copy, which holds only in-frame ones; the method was immunoSEQ multiplex PCR. The sample includes roughly 180,000 clones, approximately 89% of them seen just once. The sample consisted of peripheral blood, taken 28 days after the second AZD1222 dose. These receptors originate from an adult who received the AZD1222 COVID-19 vaccine.

This rearrangement joins TRBV27 to TRBJ1-1, with TRBD1 matching 8 bases. J lost 0 bases, V lost 6 bases, and 15 bases had no gene match. The CDR3 spans 18 residues. Germline values: CDR1 MNHEY, CDR2 SMNVEV (reference sequence). The CDR3 loop is CASSPRVRQGAMNTEAFF. The CDR3 DNA sequence: TGTGCCAGCAGCCCAAGAGTACGCCAGGGGGCAATGAACACTGAAGCTTTCTTT.

The chain joins TRBV7-6 to TRBJ2-1; TRBD1 matches 9 bases. Germline lookup yields CDR1 SGHVS and CDR2 FNYEAQ. This CDR3 is built from 17 residues. The V segment lost 3 bases and the J segment 2 bases; nucleotides outside the gene matches: 8. The CDR3 DNA reads as TGTGCCAGCAGCTTTTTTGGAGGACAGGGGCCCTACAATGAGCAGTTCTTC. Encoded protein: CASSFFGGQGPYNEQFF.

The chain has TRBV19 and TRBJ1-2; 7 nucleotides match TRBD1. The CDR3 has 14 residues. The trim removed 1 base at V and 8 bases at J, leaving 7 bases unmatched. Per germline, CDR1 LNHDA and CDR2 SQIVND (reference sequence). The DNA for the CDR3 is TGTGCCAGTAGTATAGCGACAGGGATCGCCGGCTACACCTTC. Amino acids: CASSIATGIAGYTF.

The V gene is TRBV3-1 (or the pseudogene TRBV3-2), the J gene TRBJ1-1, with unresolved D. Germline V lookup: CDR1 LGHDT, CDR2 YNNKEL (reference sequence). This CDR3 has 11 residues. With 5 bases removed from V and 9 bases from J, the gap between germline ends came to 10 bases. The CDR3 reads CASSFQTQAFF. CDR3 in DNA: TGTGCCAGCAGCTTCCAAACCCAAGCTTTCTTT.

The chain employs TRBV13 and TRBJ1-2, with no clear D. Trimming pared 1 base from V and 7 bases from J, leaving 10 bases between. The CDR3 is made up of 13 amino acids. Germline CDR1 PRHDT, CDR2 FYEKMQ (reference sequence). The CDR3 nucleotides read TGTGCCAGCAGCTTAGAGGGTTTGAGTGGCTACACCTTC. This translates into CASSLEGLSGYTF. Combining the CDR3 with reference TRBV13 and TRBJ1-2 gives the whole variable domain AAGVIQSPRHLIKEKRETATLKCYPIPRHDTVYWYQQGPGQDPQFLISFYEKMQSDKGSIPDRFSAQQFSDYHSELNMSSLELGDSALYFCASSLEGLSGYTFGSGTRLTVV.

Here the CDR3 DNA reads TGTGCCAGCACCCAACGGGACACTCCCGGCTACACCTTC. Translated, it gives CASTQRDTPGYTF. V and J are TRBV6-6 and TRBJ1-2; tentative D call: TRBD1 (6 bases). CDR1 is MNHNY, CDR2 SVGAGI, per germline (reference sequence). This CDR3 is 13 amino acids long. V lost 7 bases and J 8 bases, leaving 17 bases between the germline ends.

The rearrangement uses TRBV5-1 and TRBJ1-1; unclear D gene. Germline V gene sequence: CDR1 SGHRS, CDR2 YFSETQ. Trimming removed 5 bases from V and 0 bases from J, with 5 bases in between. The CDR3 has 12 residues. CDR3 DNA: TGCGCCAGCAGTACGATGAACACTGAAGCTTTCTTT. It specifies CASSTMNTEAFF.

This chain links TRBV6-5 with TRBJ1-6; TRBD1 might be the D (5 bases). Germline-derived CDR1 and CDR2 are MNHEY and SVGAGI. The CDR3 has 13 amino acids. Trimming removed 5 bases at V and 12 bases at J, with 14 bases between. The CDR3 reads CASSTMVGGPLHF. CDR3 coding DNA: TGTGCCAGCAGTACGATGGTGGGGGGACCCCTCCACTTT.

This clone was counted a few times. The J gene is TRBJ2-7, the V gene TRBV5-5, with TRBD1 as a possible D gene (6 bases). Trimming pared 0 bases from V and 0 bases from J, leaving 16 bases between. Germline V gives CDR1 SGHKS, CDR2 YYEKEE (reference sequence). This CDR3 spans 17 amino acids. CDR3 sequence: CASSLDPTGTFSYEQYF. In DNA, the CDR3 is TGTGCCAGCAGCTTGGATCCGACAGGCACGTTCTCCTACGAGCAGTACTTC.

The rearrangement links TRBV7-2 to TRBJ1-2; 7 bases match TRBD1. CDR3 length equals 13 residues. Losses at the gene ends were 3 bases for V and 8 bases for J; bases not matched to a gene: 6. Germline loops: CDR1 SGHTA, CDR2 FQGNSA. The CDR3 DNA is TGTGCCAGCAGCTTGTCGACAGGGAAGGGCTACACCTTC. This encodes CASSLSTGKGYTF.

J is TRBJ1-4 and V is TRBV7-2; the D is unclear. In germline, CDR1 is SGHTA, CDR2 FQGNSA. The CDR3 covers 16 residues. The V end lost 3 bases, the J end lost 2 bases, and 13 bases lay between the germline ends. This CDR3 reads CASSFGPQGTNEKLFF. CDR3 bases: TGTGCCAGCAGCTTCGGCCCCCAAGGTACTAATGAAAAACTGTTTTTT.

The rearrangement joins TRBV2 to TRBJ2-1, with D perhaps matching TRBD2 (5 bases). Germline CDR1 is SNHLY and CDR2 is FYNNEI. The CDR3 extends over 14 amino acids. Trimming pared 3 bases from V and 10 bases from J, leaving 16 bases between. DNA for the CDR3: TGTGCCAGCAGTGATCCCCCGACGAGGGTCGAGCAGTTCTTC. Translating gives CASSDPPTRVEQFF.

V is TRBV7-9 and J is TRBJ2-1, with 11 bases lining up with TRBD2. Germline V gene lookup returns CDR1 SEHNR and CDR2 FQNEAQ (reference sequence). CDR3 size: 15 residues. Trimming cost V 4 bases and J 9 bases; bases outside gene matches: 8. CDR3 bases: TGTGCCAGCAGCTCGGGACTAGCGGTGGAGGGTGAGCAGTTCTTC. As protein: CASSSGLAVEGEQFF. Full variable domain (missing parts from reference TRBV7-9 and TRBJ2-1): DTGVSQNPRHKITKRGQNVTFRCDPISEHNRLYWYRQTLGQGPEFLTYFQNEAQLEKSRLLSDRFSAERPKGSFSTLEIQRTEQGDSAMYLCASSSGLAVEGEQFFGPGTRLTVL.

The V and J genes are TRBV9 and TRBJ2-1; 7 bases map to TRBD2. V trimming: 3 bases; J trimming: 7 bases; junction bases outside the gene matches: 4. CDR1 SGDLS and CDR2 YYNGEE come from the germline V gene. The CDR3 runs to 13 residues. DNA of the CDR3: TGTGCCAGCAGCGCTGGGCGGGGGAATGAGCAGTTCTTC. It specifies CASSAGRGNEQFF. The full variable domain, with the rest looked up from reference TRBV9 and TRBJ2-1, is DSGVTQTPKHLITATGQRVTLRCSPRSGDLSVYWYQQSLDQGLQFLIQYYNGEERAKGNILERFSAQQFPDLHSELNLSSLELGDSALYFCASSAGRGNEQFFGPGTRLTVL.

This chain links TRBV25-1 with TRBJ1-2; TRBD1 matches at 10 bases. The CDR3 is 15 residues long. The V gene end was trimmed by 6 bases and the J gene end by 7 bases; junction bases not matched to a gene: 11. Germline-derived CDR1 and CDR2 are MGHDK and SYGVNS. CDR3: CASSMGQGKSGGYTF. In DNA form, the CDR3 reads TGTGCCAGCAGCATGGGACAGGGGAAGAGTGGTGGCTACACCTTC.

V and J are TRBV10-3 and TRBJ1-6, with a tentative D call TRBD1 (6 bases). The CDR3 loop spans 13 amino acids. Per the germline V gene, CDR1 is ENHRY and CDR2 is SYGVKD. In nucleotides, the CDR3 is TGTGCGGCCGGGGGCACCTATAATTCACCCCTCCACTTT. This sequence encodes CAAGGTYNSPLHF.